These 21 T cell receptor beta chains share one sample of origin, sequenced in a study of T cell responses to AZD1222 COVID-19 vaccine. Here immunoSEQ multiplex PCR was the method, and the copy in TCRdb shows in-frame clones only, minus some. This sample carries approximately 130,000 clones, 89% of them seen once, and the ten largest clones take 9.5%. The sample in question was peripheral blood, obtained 28 days after the second AZD1222 dose. The source of these receptors is an adult who received the AZD1222 COVID-19 vaccine.

The genes are TRBV3-1 (or the pseudogene TRBV3-2) and TRBJ2-7; possibly TRBD1 or TRBD2 for D (5 bases each). Germline V gene lookup returns CDR1 LGHDT and CDR2 YNNKEL (reference sequence). CDR3 length: 14 residues. The V end lost 3 bases, the J end lost 1 base, and 10 bases lay between the germline ends. Here the CDR3 reads CASSQMGVSYEQYF. CDR3 DNA sequence: TGTGCCAGCAGCCAGATGGGGGTGTCCTACGAGCAGTACTTC.

Only a few counts were recorded for this clone. This rearrangement joins TRBV7-2 to TRBJ1-2; D is unclear. V lost 5 bases, J lost 0 bases, and 13 bases lay in between. The CDR3 runs 15 residues. Germline V lookup: CDR1 SGHTA, CDR2 FQGNSA. Here the CDR3 reads CASSAGTAPNYGYTF. In DNA form, the CDR3 reads TGTGCCAGCAGCGCAGGAACAGCTCCTAACTATGGCTACACCTTC.

A word on this clone: Other nucleotide sequences in the sample specify the same CDR3. The chain couples TRBV12-3 or TRBV12-4 to TRBJ1-2; TRBD1 agrees at 9 bases. The V gene end was trimmed by 5 bases and the J gene end by 5 bases; junction bases not matched to a gene: 3. The CDR3 extends over 13 amino acids. The CDR3 DNA follows: TGTGCCAGCAGTCCAGACAGGGGGTATGGCTACACCTTC. Residues: CASSPDRGYGYTF.

The chain joins TRBV4-1 to TRBJ1-3, with D tentatively TRBD1 (5 bases). Germline CDR1 MGHRA, CDR2 YSYEKL. Trimming left V 1 base short and J 2 bases short, with 12 bases between. The CDR3 runs 16 residues. The CDR3 nucleotides read TGCGCCAGCAGCCAAGTCCGGGACGTAACTGGAAACACCATATATTTT. Protein: CASSQVRDVTGNTIYF.

The CDR3 reads CASSPRGTGDEAFF. For the CDR3, the DNA is TGCGCCAGCAGCCCGCGGGGGACAGGGGATGAAGCTTTCTTT. V usage is TRBV5-1 and J usage is TRBJ1-1; TRBD1 agrees at 10 bases. Trimming removed 4 bases from V and 7 bases from J; junction bases left unmatched: 7. Germline CDR1 reads SGHRS; CDR2 reads YFSETQ. The CDR3 has 14 amino acids.

This clone is a singleton in its sample. The rearrangement uses TRBV3-1 (or the pseudogene TRBV3-2) and TRBJ1-1, with unresolved D. CDR3 length: 15 residues. Trimming stripped 4 bases from V and 6 bases from J, with 18 bases between. Germline lookup yields CDR1 LGHDT and CDR2 YNNKEL (reference sequence). CDR3 residues: CASSPGGHIGAEAFF. The CDR3 DNA is TGTGCCAGCAGCCCCGGCGGGCACATAGGCGCTGAAGCTTTCTTT.

This clone was found once. The chain joins TRBV7-4 to TRBJ1-1, with D unresolved. This CDR3 is built from 12 residues. CDR1 is SGHVT, CDR2 SQSDAQ, per germline. V was trimmed by 1 base and J by 6 bases, leaving 6 bases between them. The DNA for the CDR3 is TGTGCCAGCAGCTTAGAGGGTCCTGAAGCTTTCTTT. Its protein is CASSLEGPEAFF.

The chain employs TRBV9 and TRBJ1-2; D is possibly TRBD1 (5 bases). This CDR3 comprises 15 residues. V was pared by 3 bases and J by 8 bases, with 20 bases between. Germline V gives CDR1 SGDLS, CDR2 YYNGEE. CDR3 coding DNA: TGTGCCAGCAGCGCGGGACCTTTGCTTGGGTCCGGCTACACCTTC. Translating it yields CASSAGPLLGSGYTF.

This chain connects TRBV6-5 to TRBJ1-5; TRBD1 matches 8 bases. This CDR3 has 16 residues. J was trimmed by 4 bases and V by 0 bases; bases with no gene match: 5. Per germline, CDR1 MNHEY and CDR2 SVGAGI. This CDR3 is CASSYSYRQGNQPQHF. CDR3 DNA: TGTGCCAGCAGTTACTCTTACAGACAGGGGAATCAGCCCCAGCATTTT.

V usage is TRBV19 and J usage is TRBJ2-7; D is perhaps TRBD1 or TRBD2 (5 bases each). The V gene's germline CDR1 is LNHDA and CDR2 SQIVND (reference sequence). Trimming took 7 bases from V and 0 from J, leaving 10 bases between them. The CDR3 sequence is 13 residues long. The CDR3 sequence: CASTRDGSYEQYF. The DNA of the CDR3 is TGTGCCAGTACTCGGGACGGCTCCTACGAGCAGTACTTC.

The chain uses TRBV19 and TRBJ1-4, with 9 nucleotides matching TRBD1. The CDR3 has 13 amino acids. V was pared by 5 bases and J by 11 bases, with 6 bases of the junction left unmatched. Germline CDR1 is LNHDA and CDR2 is SQIVND (reference sequence). The CDR3 DNA sequence: TGTGCCAGTAGTCCGGGGACAGGGCAGAAACTGTTTTTT. Its translation is CASSPGTGQKLFF.

The gene calls are TRBV4-1 and TRBJ2-2; D is unresolved. Between the trimmed V and J ends, which lost 2 bases and 4 bases, there was a span of 14 bases. Germline assignment: CDR1 MGHRA and CDR2 YSYEKL. CDR3 size: 16 residues. CDR3 sequence reads: CASSQLAAWGTGELFF. The CDR3 DNA reads as TGCGCCAGCAGCCAATTGGCGGCGTGGGGCACCGGGGAGCTGTTTTTT.

The chain uses TRBV29-1 and TRBJ2-7; D possibly corresponds to TRBD2 (5 bases). The V gene's germline CDR1 is SQVTM and CDR2 ANQGSEA. The CDR3 totals 11 residues. V lost 4 bases and J lost 1, with 5 bases in between. The CDR3 DNA sequence: TGCAGCGTTGGGGAGTCCTACGAGCAGTACTTC. Translation gives CSVGESYEQYF.

The V and J genes are TRBV27 and TRBJ1-2; 7 bases are a match to TRBD1. The CDR3 sequence is 15 residues long. V was pared by 4 bases and J by 8 bases, with 13 bases of the junction left unmatched. The germline CDR1 and CDR2 sequences are MNHEY and SMNVEV (reference sequence). The CDR3, as DNA: TGTGCCAGCAGTTCGTCCGGGACAGTAGGGGGGGGCTACACCTTC. This translates into CASSSSGTVGGGYTF.

This sequence joins TRBV6-5 and TRBJ2-7; 8 nucleotides line up with TRBD2. Trimming removed 10 bases from V and 1 base from J; junction bases left unmatched: 6. Germline V CDR1 and CDR2: MNHEY, SVGAGI. The CDR3 is 13 residues long. The CDR3 protein is CATSAGESYEQYF. CDR3 bases: TGTGCCACCTCAGCGGGAGAATCCTACGAGCAGTACTTC.

The rearrangement uses TRBV3-1 (or the pseudogene TRBV3-2) and TRBJ2-5; 7 bases line up with TRBD2. The V segment lost 0 bases and the J segment 0 bases; nucleotides outside the gene matches: 10. Germline V gene lookup returns CDR1 LGHDT and CDR2 YNNKEL (reference sequence). CDR3 length equals 18 residues. The CDR3: CASSQEGYSSGYQETQYF. CDR3 sequence (DNA): TGTGCCAGCAGCCAAGAGGGCTATTCTAGCGGATACCAAGAGACCCAGTACTTC.

The gene calls are TRBV2 and TRBJ2-2; D unresolved. The CDR3 has 11 residues. Germline V gene lookup returns CDR1 SNHLY and CDR2 FYNNEI. V gave up 6 bases and J gave up 6 bases, with 5 bases separating them. CDR3 amino acids: CASRGSGELFF. The DNA of the CDR3 is TGTGCCAGCAGAGGCTCCGGGGAGCTGTTTTTT.

The chain combines TRBV18 with TRBJ1-1, with D unclear. This CDR3 contains 17 residues. CDR1 is KGHSH, CDR2 LQKENI, per germline. Trimming left V 0 bases short and J 4 bases short, with 18 bases between. CDR3 residues: CASSPPGIVGGITEAFF. In nucleotides, the CDR3 is TGTGCCAGCTCACCACCAGGGATAGTGGGCGGGATCACTGAAGCTTTCTTT.

This chain uses TRBV5-1 with TRBJ1-1; D not resolved. This CDR3 has 13 amino acids. Trimming took 6 bases from V and 1 from J, leaving 10 bases between them. The germline V gene encodes CDR1 SGHRS and CDR2 YFSETQ. The CDR3, as DNA: TGCGCCAGCAATCTGATGGAGAACACTGAAGCTTTCTTT. Translation: CASNLMENTEAFF. The full variable domain, completed using reference TRBV5-1 and TRBJ1-1, is KAGVTQTPRYLIKTRGQQVTLSCSPISGHRSVSWYQQTPGQGLQFLFEYFSETQRNKGNFPGRFSGRQFSNSRSEMNVSTLELGDSALYLCASNLMENTEAFFGQGTRLTVV.

J is TRBJ1-4 and V is TRBV7-9; the D is unclear. Germline loops: CDR1 SEHNR, CDR2 FQNEAQ (reference sequence). CDR3 length: 15 amino acids. Between the trimmed V and J ends, which lost 5 bases and 1 base, there was a span of 11 bases. CDR3 nucleotides: TGTGCCAGCAGCCCGTGGAGAGGAACTAATGAAAAACTGTTTTTT. Translating it yields CASSPWRGTNEKLFF.

The rearrangement links TRBV18 to TRBJ1-5; D possibly corresponds to TRBD1 (5 bases). V was trimmed by 4 bases and J by 4 bases, leaving 8 bases between them. Germline values: CDR1 KGHSH, CDR2 LQKENI. CDR3 size: 13 residues. DNA of the CDR3: TGTGCCAGCTCACAGGGGCGGAATCAGCCCCAGCATTTT. It yields the protein CASSQGRNQPQHF. The full variable domain, in which reference TRBV18 and TRBJ1-5 provide the parts outside the CDR3, is NAGVMQNPRHLVRRRGQEARLRCSPMKGHSHVYWYRQLPEEGLKFMVYLQKENIIDESGMPKERFSAEFPKEGPSILRIQQVVRGDSAAYFCASSQGRNQPQHFGDGTRLSIL.